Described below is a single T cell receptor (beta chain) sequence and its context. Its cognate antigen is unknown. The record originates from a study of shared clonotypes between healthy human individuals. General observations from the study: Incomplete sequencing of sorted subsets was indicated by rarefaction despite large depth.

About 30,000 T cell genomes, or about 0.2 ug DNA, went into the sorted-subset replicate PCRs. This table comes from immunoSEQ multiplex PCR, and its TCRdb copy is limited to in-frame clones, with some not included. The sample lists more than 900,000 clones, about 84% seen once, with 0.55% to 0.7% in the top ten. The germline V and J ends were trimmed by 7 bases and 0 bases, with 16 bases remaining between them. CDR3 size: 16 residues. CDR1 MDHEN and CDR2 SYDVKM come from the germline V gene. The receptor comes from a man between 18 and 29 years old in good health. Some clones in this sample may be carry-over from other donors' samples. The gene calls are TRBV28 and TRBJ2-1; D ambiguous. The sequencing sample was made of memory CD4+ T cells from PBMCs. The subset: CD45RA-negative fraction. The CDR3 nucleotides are TGTGCCAGCACTTCCCGCAGGTGGAGCTCCTACAATGAGCAGTTCTTC. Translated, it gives CASTSRRWSSYNEQFF.